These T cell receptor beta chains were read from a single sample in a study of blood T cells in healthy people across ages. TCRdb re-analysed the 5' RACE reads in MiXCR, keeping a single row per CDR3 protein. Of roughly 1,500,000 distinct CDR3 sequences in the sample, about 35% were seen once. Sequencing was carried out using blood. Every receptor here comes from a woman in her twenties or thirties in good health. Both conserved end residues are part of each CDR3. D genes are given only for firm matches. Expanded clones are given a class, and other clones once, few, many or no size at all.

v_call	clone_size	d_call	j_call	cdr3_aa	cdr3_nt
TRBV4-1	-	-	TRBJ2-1	CASSPTGLNEQIF	TGCGCCAGCAGCCCGACAGGACTAAATGAGCAGATCTTC
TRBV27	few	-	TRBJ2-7	CASSRTVAYEQYF	TGTGCCAGCAGCCGGACAGTAGCCTACGAGCAGTACTTC
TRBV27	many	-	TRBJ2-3	CASSTRLKADTQYF	TGTGCCAGCAGTACACGACTAAAGGCCGATACGCAGTATTTT
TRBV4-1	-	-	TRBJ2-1	CASSQPLYEQFF	TGCGCCAGCAGCCAACCGTTATATGAGCAGTTCTTC
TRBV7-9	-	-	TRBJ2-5	CASSLARRITWETQYF	TGTGCCAGCAGCTTAGCTCGGCGCATTACTTGGGAGACCCAGTACTTC
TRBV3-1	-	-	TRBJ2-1	CASRLGAYNEQFF	TGTGCCAGCAGACTGGGAGCCTACAATGAGCAGTTCTTC
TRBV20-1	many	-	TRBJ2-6	CSARARGSGANVLTF	TGCAGTGCTAGGGCAAGAGGCTCTGGGGCCAACGTCCTGACTTTC
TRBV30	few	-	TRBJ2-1	CAWSLKSSYNEQFF	TGTGCCTGGAGCCTCAAGAGCTCCTACAATGAGCAGTTCTTC
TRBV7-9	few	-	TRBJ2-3	CASSLLAGMGTDTQYF	TGTGCCAGCAGCCTCCTGGCAGGGATGGGCACAGATACGCAGTATTTT
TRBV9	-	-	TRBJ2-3	CASSVGASDSTDTQYF	TGTGCCAGCAGCGTAGGAGCGAGCGATAGCACAGATACGCAGTATTTT
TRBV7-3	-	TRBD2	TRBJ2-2	CASSSSGGYGGELFF	TGTGCCAGCAGTTCAAGCGGGGGCTACGGCGGGGAGCTGTTTTTT
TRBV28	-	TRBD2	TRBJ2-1	CASRPTSGYNEQFF	TGTGCCAGCAGACCGACTAGCGGTTACAATGAGCAGTTCTTC
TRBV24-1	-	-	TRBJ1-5	CATSDSLRGGNQPQHF	TGTGCCACCAGTGATTCCCTCAGGGGCGGCAATCAGCCCCAGCATTTT
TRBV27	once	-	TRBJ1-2	CASSLRGRGHSYTF	TGTGCCAGCAGTTTAAGAGGTCGGGGACACAGCTACACCTTC
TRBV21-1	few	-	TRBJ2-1	CASSKVPHTGTGQFF	TGTGCCAGCAGCAAAGTACCCCACACAGGTACTGGGCAGTTCTTC
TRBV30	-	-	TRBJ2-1	CAWTGSAPSSNEQFF	TGTGCCTGGACTGGGAGCGCCCCAAGCAGCAATGAGCAGTTCTTC
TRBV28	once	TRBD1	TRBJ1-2	CAIQGAVDYGYTF	TGTGCCATACAGGGGGCGGTTGACTATGGCTACACCTTC
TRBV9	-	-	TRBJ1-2	CASSGPRSAYGYTF	TGTGCCAGCAGCGGACCCAGAAGTGCCTATGGCTACACCTTC
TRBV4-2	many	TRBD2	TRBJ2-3	CASSQGAGARDTQYF	TGTGCCAGCAGCCAAGGAGCGGGAGCAAGGGATACGCAGTATTTT
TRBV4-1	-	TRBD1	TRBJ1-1	CASSKGQGRSNTEAFF	TGCGCCAGCAGCAAAGGACAGGGGAGGTCGAACACTGAAGCTTTCTTT
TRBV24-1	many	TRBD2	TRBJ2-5	CATSDPSAGGINQETQYF	TGTGCCACCAGTGATCCATCAGCGGGGGGAATCAACCAAGAGACCCAGTACTTC
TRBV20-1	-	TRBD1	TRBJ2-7	CSATGTAHYEQYF	TGCAGTGCTACCGGGACAGCACACTACGAGCAGTACTTC
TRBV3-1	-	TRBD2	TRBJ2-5	CASSPLSLTSGSQYF	TGTGCCAGCAGCCCCCTATCCTTAACTAGCGGTTCCCAGTACTTC
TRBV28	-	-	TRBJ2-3	CASSDSRTGVTQYF	TGTGCCAGCAGCGACAGTCGAACGGGGGTTACGCAGTATTTT
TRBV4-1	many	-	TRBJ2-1	CASSPAGAADEQFF	TGCGCCAGCAGCCCAGCTGGGGCAGCGGATGAGCAGTTCTTC
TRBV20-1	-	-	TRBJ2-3	CSAFYPGPPPTDTQYF	TGCAGTGCTTTTTACCCGGGACCACCACCGACAGATACGCAGTATTTT
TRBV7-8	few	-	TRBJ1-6	CASSSVPHNSPLHF	TGTGCCAGCAGCTCTGTTCCCCATAATTCACCCCTCCACTTT
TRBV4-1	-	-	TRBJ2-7	CASSQLDPYEQYF	TGCGCCAGCAGCCAACTGGATCCCTACGAGCAGTACTTC
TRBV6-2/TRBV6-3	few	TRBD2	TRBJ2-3	CASKLAGGTDTQYF	TGTGCCAGCAAACTAGCGGGGGGCACAGATACGCAGTATTTT
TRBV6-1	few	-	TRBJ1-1	CASSVAGRNTEAFF	TGTGCCAGCAGTGTAGCCGGGAGGAACACTGAAGCTTTCTTT
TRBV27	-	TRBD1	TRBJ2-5	CASIGQGETQYF	TGTGCCAGCATAGGACAGGGTGAGACCCAGTACTTC
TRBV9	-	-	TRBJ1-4	CASSPPTTNEKLFF	TGTGCCAGCAGCCCCCCCACAACTAATGAAAAACTGTTTTTT
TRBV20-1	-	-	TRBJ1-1	CSAREGGSEDFF	TGCAGTGCTAGAGAGGGGGGTTCGGAGGATTTCTTT
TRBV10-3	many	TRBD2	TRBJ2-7	CAISEKGGRTYEQYF	TGTGCCATCAGTGAGAAGGGCGGGAGGACTTACGAGCAGTACTTC
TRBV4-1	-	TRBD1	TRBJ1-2	CASSHVTGTYTF	TGCGCCAGCAGCCATGTGACAGGGACCTACACCTTC
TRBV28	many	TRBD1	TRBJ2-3	CASSSPGQGTDTQYF	TGTGCCAGCAGTTCGCCGGGACAGGGCACAGATACGCAGTATTTT
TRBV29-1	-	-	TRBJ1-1	CSVDLRSGQAFF	TGCAGCGTTGATTTGCGGTCCGGGCAAGCTTTCTTT
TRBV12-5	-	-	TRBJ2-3	CASGFPLLVTDTQYF	TGTGCTAGTGGTTTCCCATTGTTAGTCACAGATACGCAGTATTTT
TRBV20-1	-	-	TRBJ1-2	CSARTRAGGYTF	TGCAGTGCTAGGACCAGGGCTGGTGGCTACACCTTC
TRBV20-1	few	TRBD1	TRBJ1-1	CSARQGGNTEAFF	TGCAGTGCCCGACAGGGAGGGAACACTGAAGCTTTCTTT
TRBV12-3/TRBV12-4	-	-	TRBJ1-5	CASTIRGDSNQPQHF	TGTGCCAGCACAATTAGGGGTGATAGCAATCAGCCCCAGCATTTT
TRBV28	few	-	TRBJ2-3	CASRPPYRGNTQYF	TGTGCCAGCAGGCCCCCTTATCGCGGGAATACGCAGTATTTT
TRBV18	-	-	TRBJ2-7	CASSPDTISYEQYF	TGTGCCAGCTCACCAGACACTATTTCCTACGAGCAGTACTTC
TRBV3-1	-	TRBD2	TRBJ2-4	CASSFLAGGPSKNIQYF	TGTGCCAGCAGCTTTTTAGCGGGAGGGCCTTCCAAAAACATTCAGTACTTC
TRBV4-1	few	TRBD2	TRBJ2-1	CASSQTPGTSGGGEQFF	TGCGCCAGCAGCCAAACTCCGGGGACTAGCGGGGGAGGTGAGCAGTTCTTC